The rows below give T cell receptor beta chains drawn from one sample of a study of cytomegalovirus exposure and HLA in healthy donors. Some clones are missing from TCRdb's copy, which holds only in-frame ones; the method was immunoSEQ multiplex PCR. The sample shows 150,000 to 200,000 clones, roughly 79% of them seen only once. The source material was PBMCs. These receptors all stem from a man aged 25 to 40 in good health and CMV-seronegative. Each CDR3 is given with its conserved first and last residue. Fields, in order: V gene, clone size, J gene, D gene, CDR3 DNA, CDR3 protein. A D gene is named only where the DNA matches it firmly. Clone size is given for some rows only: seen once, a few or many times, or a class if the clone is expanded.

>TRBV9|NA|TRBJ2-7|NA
TGTGCCAGCAGCGTAAGTGTGGCTTTCTACGAGCAGTACTTC
CASSVSVAFYEQYF
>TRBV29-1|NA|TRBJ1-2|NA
TGCAGCGTTGACGGAGGGGAATATGGCTACACCTTC
CSVDGGEYGYTF
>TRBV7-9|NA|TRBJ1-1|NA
TGTGCCAGCAGCGAGAGGGTGGATTTCGCTGAAGCTTTCTTT
CASSERVDFAEAFF
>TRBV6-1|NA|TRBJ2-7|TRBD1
TGTGCCAGCAGTGTTTCCGGACAGGGGGCCTACGAGCAGTACTTC
CASSVSGQGAYEQYF
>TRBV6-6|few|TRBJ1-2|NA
TGTGCCAGCCATGAGGCAGGGTCCTATGGCTACACCTTC
CASHEAGSYGYTF
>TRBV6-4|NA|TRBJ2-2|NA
TGTGCCAGCAGTGTCGCGACAGCCGGGGAGCTGTTTTTT
CASSVATAGELFF
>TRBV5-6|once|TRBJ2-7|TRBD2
TGTGCCAGCAGCTCCAGGAGCGGGAGGCACTCCTACGAGCAGTACTTC
CASSSRSGRHSYEQYF
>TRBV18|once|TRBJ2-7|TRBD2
TGTGCCAGCTCACCCGTGCGGGAGCAAAACGTCGAGCAGTACTTC
CASSPVREQNVEQYF
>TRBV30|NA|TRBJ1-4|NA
TGTGCCTGGAGTGTACAGGGTCGCGAAAAACTGTTTTTT
CAWSVQGREKLFF
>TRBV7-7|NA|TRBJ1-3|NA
TGTGCTAGCAGATTGAGAACAGTAATCTCTGGAAACACCATATATTTT
CASRLRTVISGNTIYF